The 21 T cell receptor beta chains listed next were all sequenced from one sample in a study of identical twins. From the 5' RACE reads, TCRdb called clonotypes with MiXCR, one entry per CDR3 protein. This table holds approximately 1.8 million distinct CDR3 sequences, around 29% found once. Sequencing used cord blood. Receptor source: a newborn girl in good health.

V usage is TRBV3-1 and J usage is TRBJ2-4; the D gene could be TRBD1 or TRBD2 (5 bases each). Germline-derived CDR1 and CDR2 are LGHDT and YNNKEL (reference sequence). This CDR3 spans 16 amino acids. V shed 5 bases and J shed 0 bases, with 14 bases lying between them. CDR3 bases: TGTGCCAGCAGCTTCGGGACGGCGATAGCCAAAAACATTCAGTACTTC. Translated, it gives CASSFGTAIAKNIQYF.

The chain joins TRBV7-2 to TRBJ1-2; 7 positions match TRBD1. After removal of 8 bases from V and 4 bases from J, the junction contained 7 bases not matched to a gene. The germline V gene encodes CDR1 SGHTA and CDR2 FQGNSA. The CDR3 spans 13 residues. Written as DNA, the CDR3 is TGTGCCAGCCCTCGACAGGGTCCCTATGGCTACACCTTC. Translation: CASPRQGPYGYTF. Using reference TRBV7-2 and TRBJ1-2 for the parts outside the CDR3, the full variable domain is GAGVSQSPSNKVTEKGKDVELRCDPISGHTALYWYRQSLGQGLEFLIYFQGNSAPDKSGLPSDRFSAERTGGSVSTLTIQRTQQEDSAVYLCASPRQGPYGYTFGSGTRLTVV.

CDR3 DNA sequence: TGCAGTGCTAAGGGACTAGCGGGGAGATACGAGCAGTACTTC. It is translated as CSAKGLAGRYEQYF. The chain carries TRBV20-1 and TRBJ2-4; 13 bases map to TRBD2. The tail of the sequence fits TRBJ2-7 better, so the J call may be wrong. Germline V gene lookup returns CDR1 DFQATT and CDR2 SNEGSKA (reference sequence). There are 14 residues in the CDR3.

This chain joins TRBV27 and TRBJ2-1; 8 positions agree with TRBD1. The CDR3 totals 14 residues. Germline CDR1 MNHEY, CDR2 SMNVEV (reference sequence). V shed 4 bases and J 7 bases; nucleotides not matched to a gene: 6. CDR3 DNA: TGTGCCAGCAGTTGGCAGGGGGCGCGGAATGAGCAGTTCTTC. Its translation is CASSWQGARNEQFF.

The CDR3 bases are TGTGCCAGCAGCCGATGGGACAGCCCCACAGATACGCAGTATTTT. Its translation is CASSRWDSPTDTQYF. The J gene is TRBJ2-3, the V gene TRBV6-1; 7 nucleotides match TRBD1. V gave up 6 bases and J gave up 2 bases; unmatched junction bases: 8. Germline V gene data show CDR1 as MNHNS and CDR2 as SASEGT. The CDR3 covers 15 residues.

The chain couples TRBV6-1 to TRBJ2-3; D gene ambiguous. CDR1 MNHNS and CDR2 SASEGT come from the germline V gene. Trimming shortened V by 3 bases and J by 0 bases, and 10 bases separated the two germline ends. The CDR3 sequence is 15 residues long. CDR3 residues: CASSEIQASTDTQYF. The CDR3 bases are TGTGCCAGCAGTGAGATCCAGGCCAGCACAGATACGCAGTATTTT.

This clonotype has just a few counts. The chain carries TRBV7-9 and TRBJ1-5; 7 nucleotides align to TRBD1. The CDR3 length is 15 residues. Germline loops: CDR1 SEHNR, CDR2 FQNEAQ (reference sequence). After removal of 4 bases from V and 3 bases from J, the junction contained 6 bases not matched to a gene. The CDR3 spells CASSYQDRPNQPQHF. The DNA of the CDR3 is TGTGCCAGCAGCTACCAGGACAGGCCCAATCAGCCCCAGCATTTT. Together with reference TRBV7-9 and TRBJ1-5, the CDR3 gives the full variable domain: DTGVSQNPRHKITKRGQNVTFRCDPISEHNRLYWYRQTLGQGPEFLTYFQNEAQLEKSRLLSDRFSAERPKGSFSTLEIQRTEQGDSAMYLCASSYQDRPNQPQHFGDGTRLSIL.

The rearrangement links TRBV6-5 to TRBJ2-5, with a possible D match to TRBD2 (5 bases). The CDR3 covers 15 residues. CDR1 is MNHEY and CDR2 is SVGAGI in the germline V gene. Trimming cost V 2 bases and J 1 base, with 11 bases left between them. This CDR3 reads CASSYRSLAQETQYF. The CDR3 DNA reads TGTGCCAGCAGTTACAGATCGCTAGCCCAAGAGACCCAGTACTTC.

In this sample, this clonotype turned up a few times. This chain uses TRBV28 with TRBJ2-6; 10 nucleotides match TRBD2. Germline trimming cut 5 bases from V and 2 bases from J; bases unmatched to any gene: 3. Germline V gene lookup returns CDR1 MDHEN and CDR2 SYDVKM. The CDR3 covers 16 residues. In nucleotides, the CDR3 is TGTGCCAGCAGTCCTCTAGCGGGGGCTGGGGCCAACGTCCTGACTTTC. Encoded protein: CASSPLAGAGANVLTF.

The chain links TRBV4-1 to TRBJ2-3; D gene ambiguous. The germline CDR1 and CDR2 sequences are MGHRA and YSYEKL. V lost 2 bases to trimming and J lost 7 bases, with 7 bases between them. The CDR3 has 12 amino acids. This chain's CDR3 is CASSQHLNTQYF. The DNA of the CDR3 is TGCGCCAGCAGCCAACATCTGAATACGCAGTATTTT.

The sample holds many counts of this clonotype. Germline and junction disagree at one end, which may indicate a read error. J is TRBJ2-1 and V is TRBV7-2, with a tentative D call TRBD1 (5 bases). There are 15 residues in the CDR3. The germline V gene has CDR1 SGHTA and CDR2 FQGNSA. CDR3 coding DNA: TGCGCCAGCAGCTTGGCCCAGGGCTCCTACAATGAGCAGTTCTTC. This encodes CASSLAQGSYNEQFF.

This clonotype was counted only a few times. This chain joins TRBV13 and TRBJ2-7, with 9 positions matching TRBD2. The germline gives CDR1 PRHDT, CDR2 FYEKMQ (reference sequence). This CDR3 has 16 residues. J lost 3 bases, V lost 5 bases, and 11 bases had no gene match. CDR3: CASSQTGQRGDYEQYF. The CDR3 nucleotides are TGTGCCAGCAGCCAAACGGGGCAGCGGGGGGACTACGAGCAGTACTTC.

V usage is TRBV7-9 and J usage is TRBJ2-7; D is perhaps TRBD1 (5 bases). Germline CDR1 reads SEHNR; CDR2 reads FQNEAQ (reference sequence). The CDR3 has 14 amino acids. Trimming cost V 0 bases and J 7 bases, with 13 bases left between them. CDR3 region: CASSLAHRYNEQYF. The CDR3 DNA reads TGTGCCAGCAGCTTAGCCCACAGGTACAATGAGCAGTACTTC.

This clonotype turned up a few times. The J gene is TRBJ1-4, the V gene TRBV20-1; D is unresolved. The CDR3 covers 11 residues. Trimming cost V 4 bases and J 5 bases, with 5 bases left between them. Germline V gene data show CDR1 as DFQATT and CDR2 as SNEGSKA (reference sequence). The CDR3 protein is CSANLNEKLFF. CDR3 bases: TGCAGTGCTAACCTCAATGAAAAACTGTTTTTT.

This clonotype was counted between two and nine times. The chain recombines TRBV20-1 with TRBJ1-5; no firm D call. CDR3 size: 13 residues. V shed 3 bases and J shed 7 bases, with 13 bases lying between them. Germline V gene sequence: CDR1 DFQATT, CDR2 SNEGSKA (reference sequence). CDR3 DNA sequence: TGCAGTGCTAGCACTTCTCCCGGGCAGCCCCAGCATTTT. Amino acid sequence: CSASTSPGQPQHF.

The chain links TRBV10-2 to TRBJ1-2; D is unresolved. Deletions cut 3 bases from V and 6 bases from J, with 14 bases between. The CDR3 is 14 residues long. Looked up from germline, CDR1 is WSHSY and CDR2 is SAAADI. The CDR3 is CASSDPLVQDGYTF. The CDR3 DNA sequence: TGCGCCAGCAGTGACCCTTTGGTTCAGGATGGCTACACCTTC.

The V gene is TRBV10-3, the J gene TRBJ2-5; D is unresolved. The germline CDR1 and CDR2 sequences are ENHRY and SYGVKD. This CDR3 spans 14 amino acids. V was trimmed by 0 bases and J by 11 bases, leaving 16 bases between them. The DNA of the CDR3 is TGTGCCATCAGTGAGTCGGAAGGGTTCTACGGGCAGTACTTC. Protein: CAISESEGFYGQYF.

The sample holds a few counts of this clonotype. In DNA, the CDR3 is TGTGCCAGCAGCCCTCTAGCGGGGGGGCTTTCCTTCTATGAGCAGTACTTC. It yields the protein CASSPLAGGLSFYEQYF. The chain is built from TRBV7-9 and TRBJ2-5; 12 bases are a match to TRBD2. Germline CDR1 and CDR2: SEHNR and FQNEAQ (reference sequence). With V trimmed by 5 bases and J by 11 bases, 18 bases remained unmatched. The CDR3 runs 17 residues.

The chain joins TRBV20-1 to TRBJ2-4; the match to TRBD1 covers 7 bases. Losses at the gene ends were 6 bases for V and 13 bases for J; bases not matched to a gene: 18. Germline values: CDR1 DFQATT, CDR2 SNEGSKA (reference sequence). This CDR3 is 14 amino acids long. The CDR3 DNA follows: TGCAGTGCCAAACAGGGGCTGAAGTACAATGAGCAGTACTTC. This gives the protein CSAKQGLKYNEQYF.

The rearrangement joins TRBV12-3 or TRBV12-4 to TRBJ2-1; TRBD2 matches 8 bases. After removal of 6 bases from V and 4 bases from J, the junction contained 11 bases not matched to a gene. The CDR3 totals 16 residues. The DNA for the CDR3 is TGTGCCAGCAGCTCCCCCGGGGGGGTCCTTTACAATGAGCAGTTCTTC. This gives the protein CASSSPGGVLYNEQFF.

The CDR3, as DNA: TGTGCCAGCACTGTAGGGGGACAGCTAGCCTACGAGCAGTACTTC. Amino acid sequence: CASTVGGQLAYEQYF. V is TRBV13 and J is TRBJ2-7; 7 nucleotides align to TRBD1. The CDR3 has 15 residues. Per germline, CDR1 PRHDT and CDR2 FYEKMQ (reference sequence). V was pared by 7 bases and J by 2 bases, with 11 bases of the junction left unmatched.